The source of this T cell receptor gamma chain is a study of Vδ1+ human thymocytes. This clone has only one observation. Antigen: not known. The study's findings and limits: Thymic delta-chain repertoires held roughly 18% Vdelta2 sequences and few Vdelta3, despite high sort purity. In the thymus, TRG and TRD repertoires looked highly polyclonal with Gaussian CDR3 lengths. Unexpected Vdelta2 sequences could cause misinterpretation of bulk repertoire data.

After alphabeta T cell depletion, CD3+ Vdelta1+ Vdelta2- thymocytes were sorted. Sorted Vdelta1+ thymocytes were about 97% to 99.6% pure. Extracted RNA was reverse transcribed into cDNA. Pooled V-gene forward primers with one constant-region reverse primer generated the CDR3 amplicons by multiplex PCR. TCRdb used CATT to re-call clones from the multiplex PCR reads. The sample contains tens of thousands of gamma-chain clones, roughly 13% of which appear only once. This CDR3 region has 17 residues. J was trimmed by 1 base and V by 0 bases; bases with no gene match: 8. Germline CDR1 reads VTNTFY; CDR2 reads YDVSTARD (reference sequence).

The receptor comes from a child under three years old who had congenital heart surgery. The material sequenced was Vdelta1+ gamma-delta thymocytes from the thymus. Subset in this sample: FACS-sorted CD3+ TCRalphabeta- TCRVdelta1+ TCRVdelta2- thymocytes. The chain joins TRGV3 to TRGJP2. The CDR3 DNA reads TGTGCCACCTGGGACAGGCCGCGGGTTAGTAGTGATTGGATCAAGACGTTT. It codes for CATWDRPRVSSDWIKTF.